This entry describes one TCR beta chain. Its antigen is unknown. V shed 4 bases and J 3 bases; nucleotides not matched to a gene: 9. The CDR3 length is 17 residues. Germline assignment: CDR1 SGHRS and CDR2 YFSETQ. Since all of the isolated RNA was reverse transcribed, expressed TCRB transcripts were what got sequenced. The method was immunoSEQ multiplex PCR; TCRdb's version includes in-frame clones alone and lacks a portion of them. The sample holds over 650,000 clones; over 12% are singletons and the top ten take approximately 0.039%. Via CD45RO/CCR7/CD25/CD127/CD95/CD27, cells of the CD4+ naive, central memory, regulatory and stem cell-like memory subsets were sorted. The data were obtained in a study of beta chain features in type 1 diabetes. Overall study context: Regarding age, gender and cell yields, patients proved similar to healthy donors.

General study results and limits: Relative to healthy donors, patients appeared to have naive, central memory and Treg TCRB repertoires that were more similar. In every one of the four CD4+ subsets, TCRB CDR3s were moderately but significantly shorter in Type 1 diabetes patients.

The chain carries TRBV5-1 and TRBJ2-5; 13 bases fit TRBD2. The sample comprised naive CD4+ T cells from blood. This clonotype was sampled from a man aged 18 to 30 with type 1 diabetes. CDR3 DNA: TGCGCCAGCAGCCCGGGGACTAGCGGGGTTGGGGAAGAGACCCAGTACTTC. Amino acid sequence: CASSPGTSGVGEETQYF.